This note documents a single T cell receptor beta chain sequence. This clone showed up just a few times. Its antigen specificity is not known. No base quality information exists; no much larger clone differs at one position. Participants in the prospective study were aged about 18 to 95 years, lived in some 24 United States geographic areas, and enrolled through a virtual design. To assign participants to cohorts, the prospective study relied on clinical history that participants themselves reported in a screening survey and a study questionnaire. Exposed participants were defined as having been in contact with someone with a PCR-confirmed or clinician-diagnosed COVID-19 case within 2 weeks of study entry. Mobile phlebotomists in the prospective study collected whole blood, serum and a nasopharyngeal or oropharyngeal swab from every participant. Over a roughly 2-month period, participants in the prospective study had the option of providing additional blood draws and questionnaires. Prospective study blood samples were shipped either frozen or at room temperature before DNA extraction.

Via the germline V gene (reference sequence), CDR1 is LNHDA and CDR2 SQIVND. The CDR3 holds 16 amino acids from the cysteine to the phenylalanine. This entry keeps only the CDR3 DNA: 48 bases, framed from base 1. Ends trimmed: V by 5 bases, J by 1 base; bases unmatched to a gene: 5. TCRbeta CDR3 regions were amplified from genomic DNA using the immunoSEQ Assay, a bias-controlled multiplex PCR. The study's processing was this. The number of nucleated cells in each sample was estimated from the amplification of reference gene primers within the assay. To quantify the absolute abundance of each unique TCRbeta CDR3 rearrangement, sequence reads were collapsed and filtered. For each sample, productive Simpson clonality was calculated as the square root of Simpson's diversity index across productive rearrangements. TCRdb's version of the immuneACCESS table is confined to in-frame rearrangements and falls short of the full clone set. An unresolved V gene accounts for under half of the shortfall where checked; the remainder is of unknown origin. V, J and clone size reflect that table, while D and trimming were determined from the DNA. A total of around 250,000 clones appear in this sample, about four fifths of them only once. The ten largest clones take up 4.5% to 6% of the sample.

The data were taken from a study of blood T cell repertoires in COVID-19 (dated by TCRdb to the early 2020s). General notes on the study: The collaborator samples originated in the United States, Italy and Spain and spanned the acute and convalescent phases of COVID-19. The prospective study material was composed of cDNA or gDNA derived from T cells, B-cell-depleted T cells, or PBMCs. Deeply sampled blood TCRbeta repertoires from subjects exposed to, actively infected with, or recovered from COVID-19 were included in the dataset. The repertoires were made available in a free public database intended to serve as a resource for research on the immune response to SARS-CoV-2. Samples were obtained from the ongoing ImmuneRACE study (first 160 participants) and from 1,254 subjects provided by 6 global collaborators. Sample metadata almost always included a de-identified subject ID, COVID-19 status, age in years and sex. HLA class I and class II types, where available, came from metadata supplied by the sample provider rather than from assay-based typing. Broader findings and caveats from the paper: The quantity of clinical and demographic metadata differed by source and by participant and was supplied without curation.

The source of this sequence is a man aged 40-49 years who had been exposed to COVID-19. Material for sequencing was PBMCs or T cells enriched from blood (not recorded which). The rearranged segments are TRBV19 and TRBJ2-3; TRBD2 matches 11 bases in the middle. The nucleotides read TGTGCCAGTAGTTTTAGCGGGAGGGCCGGCACAGATACGCAGTATTTT. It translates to CASSFSGRAGTDTQYF.